The 15 T cell receptor beta chains reported below all come from one sample, sequenced in a study of T-cell memory formation after mild COVID-19. A single record per CDR3 protein comes from TCRdb applying MiXCR to the 5' RACE reads. The sample gives more than 150,000 distinct CDR3 sequences, roughly 18% of which show up once; around 3.9% is in the top ten. The sequencing sample was made of PBMCs or a T cell subset sorted from them (not recorded which). Receptors originate from a man between 18 and 35 years old who had mild COVID-19 (a few samples of this study predate the infection). Cell type and time point are not known.

This chain's CDR3 is CASSPGTQDQPQHF. The CDR3 DNA is TGTGCCAGCTCACCAGGGACGCAGGATCAGCCCCAGCATTTT. The chain combines TRBV18 with TRBJ1-5, with D perhaps matching TRBD1 (5 bases). Germline loops: CDR1 KGHSH, CDR2 LQKENI. CDR3 length equals 14 residues. V shed 2 bases and J shed 5 bases, with 10 bases lying between them.

V usage is TRBV12-3 or TRBV12-4 and J usage is TRBJ2-2, with D perhaps TRBD2 (6 bases). The CDR3 covers 14 residues. Trimming took off 8 bases at V and 1 base at J, with 11 bases between the two ends. CDR3 coding DNA: TGTGCCAGCGCCGGGACTGGGAACACCGGGGAGCTGTTTTTT. The encoded protein is CASAGTGNTGELFF.

The rearrangement uses TRBV5-5 and TRBJ2-3; D gene uncertain. CDR3 length: 13 amino acids. The germline V gene has CDR1 SGHKS and CDR2 YYEKEE (reference sequence). Deletions cut 2 bases from V and 8 bases from J, with 12 bases between. The DNA for the CDR3 is TGTGCCAGCAGCTTAGGAAACACGGTTACGCAGTATTTT. It translates to CASSLGNTVTQYF.

This clonotype turned up a few times. The J gene is TRBJ1-6, the V gene TRBV4-1; D is undetermined. V gave up 3 bases and J gave up 9 bases, with 12 bases separating them. The CDR3 covers 14 residues. The germline gives CDR1 MGHRA, CDR2 YSYEKL. The CDR3 loop is CASSQIGTLSPLHF. The CDR3 region has the DNA TGCGCCAGCAGCCAGATAGGAACTCTTTCACCCCTCCACTTT.

This chain links TRBV7-3 with TRBJ2-3; 12 nucleotides line up with TRBD2. V trimming: 2 bases; J trimming: 6 bases; junction bases outside the gene matches: 9. The CDR3 covers 17 residues. Germline V lookup: CDR1 SGHTA, CDR2 FQGTGA. The chain's CDR3 is CASSLRPLAGGQDTQYF. As DNA, the CDR3 is TGTGCCAGCAGCTTACGACCACTAGCGGGGGGACAGGATACGCAGTATTTT.

The CDR3 nucleotides read TGTGCCAGCAGTTACTTTAACACCGGGGAGCTGTTTTTT. Translation gives CASSYFNTGELFF. The gene calls are TRBV6-5 and TRBJ2-2; no reliable D call. The CDR3 has 13 amino acids. Trimming left V 1 base short and J 2 bases short, with 2 bases between. CDR1 is MNHEY, CDR2 SVGAGI, per germline.

The sample holds a few counts of this clonotype. The chain joins TRBV10-3 to TRBJ2-5; 14 bases match TRBD2. CDR1 is ENHRY, CDR2 SYGVKD, per germline. This CDR3 is 16 amino acids long. V lost 10 bases and J lost 4; bases outside the gene matches: 11. The CDR3, as DNA: TGTGCCACCGGGACTAGCGGGGGAGGATCCGGAGAGACCCAGTACTTC. Residues: CATGTSGGGSGETQYF.

This clonotype was recorded a few times. The genes are TRBV6-5 and TRBJ2-2; 8 nucleotides align to TRBD2. V lost 4 bases and J lost 3; bases outside the gene matches: 4. This CDR3 has 15 residues. Germline CDR1 and CDR2: MNHEY and SVGAGI. The CDR3 region is CASSFGGADTGELFF. In nucleotides, the CDR3 is TGTGCCAGCAGTTTCGGGGGGGCAGACACCGGGGAGCTGTTTTTT.

This clonotype appeared a few times. This chain joins TRBV12-3 or TRBV12-4 and TRBJ1-5; 11 bases are a match to TRBD1. There are 16 residues in the CDR3. J was trimmed by 6 bases and V by 2 bases; bases with no gene match: 6. The CDR3 spells CASSLPDRGLGQPQHF. The DNA for the CDR3 is TGTGCCAGCAGTTTACCGGACAGGGGGCTTGGTCAGCCCCAGCATTTT.

The rearrangement links TRBV7-2 to TRBJ2-5; D is ambiguous. CDR3 length: 12 amino acids. Germline assignment: CDR1 SGHTA and CDR2 FQGNSA. With 4 bases removed from V and 9 bases from J, the gap between germline ends came to 12 bases. CDR3 nucleotides: TGTGCCAGCAGCTCGCCGCGTAGTCCCCAGTACTTC. Translating gives CASSSPRSPQYF.

There are a few counts of this clonotype. The chain links TRBV9 to TRBJ2-1; D gene uncertain. Per the germline V gene, CDR1 is SGDLS and CDR2 is YYNGEE. Trimming removed 10 bases at V and 9 bases at J, with 14 bases between. This CDR3 spans 11 amino acids. The CDR3 DNA is TGTGCCGGAAAAGGGTTTCCTGAGCAGTTCTTC. Residues: CAGKGFPEQFF.

CDR3 DNA: TGTGCCAGCAGCTTAGTCCCCACTAGCGGGGGGGCCCCCACAGATACGCAGTATTTT. This gives the protein CASSLVPTSGGAPTDTQYF. The V call is TRBV7-2, the J call TRBJ2-3; TRBD2 aligns across 13 bases. There are 19 residues in the CDR3. V was pared by 1 base and J by 2 bases, with 9 bases of the junction left unmatched. Germline V gene lookup returns CDR1 SGHTA and CDR2 FQGNSA.

The chain joins TRBV7-3 to TRBJ2-3, with D tentatively TRBD2 (5 bases). Deletions cut 5 bases from V and 5 bases from J, with 11 bases between. The CDR3 sequence is 13 residues long. Germline CDR1 is SGHTA and CDR2 is FQGTGA. The CDR3 nucleotides read TGTGCCAGCAGCGCCGCTGGAGGAGATACGCAGTATTTT. Translated, it gives CASSAAGGDTQYF.

This clonotype was counted only a few times. The chain joins TRBV27 to TRBJ2-2; a weak D match, TRBD2 (6 bases). Germline values: CDR1 MNHEY, CDR2 SMNVEV (reference sequence). The CDR3 length is 12 residues. V shed 7 bases and J shed 16 bases, with 19 bases lying between them. CDR3 amino acids: CASTWRERTPFF. CDR3 coding DNA: TGTGCCAGCACTTGGAGGGAGAGAACTCCGTTTTTT.

This chain joins TRBV4-2 and TRBJ1-1, with 7 bases fitting TRBD1. The CDR3 covers 16 residues. Trimming at V came to 1 base and at J to 0 bases, leaving 5 bases not matched to a gene. CDR1 is LGHNA, CDR2 YNFKEQ, per germline. In nucleotides, the CDR3 is TGTGCCAGCAGCCAAGCCGGGACAGCTCTGAACACTGAAGCTTTCTTT. Protein sequence: CASSQAGTALNTEAFF.